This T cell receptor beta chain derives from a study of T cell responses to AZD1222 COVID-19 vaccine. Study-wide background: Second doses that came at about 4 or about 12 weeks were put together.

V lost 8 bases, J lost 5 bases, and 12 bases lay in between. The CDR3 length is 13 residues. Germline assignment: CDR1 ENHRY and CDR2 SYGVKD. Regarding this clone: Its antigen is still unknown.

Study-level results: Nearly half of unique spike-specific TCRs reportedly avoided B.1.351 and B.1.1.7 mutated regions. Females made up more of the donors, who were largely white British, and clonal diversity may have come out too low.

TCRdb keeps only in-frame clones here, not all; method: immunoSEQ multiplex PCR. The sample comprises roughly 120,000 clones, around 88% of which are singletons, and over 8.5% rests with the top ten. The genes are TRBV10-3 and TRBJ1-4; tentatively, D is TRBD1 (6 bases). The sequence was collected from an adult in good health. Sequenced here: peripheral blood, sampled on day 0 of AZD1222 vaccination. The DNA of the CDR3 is TGTGCCATCCGACAGGCGACAAATGAAAAACTGTTTTTT. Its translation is CAIRQATNEKLFF.